The entry below gives a single TCR beta chain sequence along with its context. What it binds is unknown. It was the approximately 120-subject validation cohort, separate from the roughly 700-subject first cohort, to which the donors belonged. Clones were read by immunoSEQ multiplex PCR, and TCRdb kept only the in-frame ones, dropping some. The sample consists of some 130,000 clones, 82% of them appearing once. These data belong to a study of cytomegalovirus exposure and HLA in healthy donors. Study observations and caveats: A later analysis found first-cohort TCR clusters tended to co-occur in the 95 to 150 validation repertoires.

The CDR3 totals 16 residues. With 3 bases clipped from V and 2 bases from J, the junction kept 5 bases outside the gene matches. The germline gives CDR1 LNHNV, CDR2 YYDKDF (reference sequence). This sequence was found in a man aged 25-40 years in good health and CMV-seropositive. The rearrangement joins TRBV15 to TRBJ2-1, with 9 bases fitting TRBD1. The material sequenced was PBMCs. The chain's CDR3 is CATSRGTGGPYNEQFF. CDR3 nucleotides: TGTGCCACCAGCAGGGGCACAGGGGGCCCCTACAATGAGCAGTTCTTC.